The entry that follows covers one TCR beta chain sequence. The antigen is undetermined. The assay was immunoSEQ multiplex PCR, and TCRdb's table has in-frame clones only and misses some. The table includes 100,000 to 110,000 clones, 87% detected once. This record belongs to a study of graft-versus-host responses after intestinal transplantation. Across the study: Anti-thymocyte globulin induction preceded 2 to 4 years of tacrolimus and steroid maintenance in all recipients.

V trimming: 6 bases; J trimming: 7 bases; junction bases outside the gene matches: 7. The CDR3 sequence is 15 residues long. CDR1 is MNHEY and CDR2 is SVGAGI in the germline V gene. The sample was unstimulated CD4+ T cells sorted from spleen or lymph node cells, taken before transplant. The sequence was obtained from a human donor who was the organ donor for an intestinal transplant. The chain is built from TRBV6-5 and TRBJ1-6; TRBD1 aligns across 9 bases. In DNA, the CDR3 is TGTGCCAGCAGGGAACCGGGACAGGGAAATTCACCCCTCCACTTT. This encodes CASREPGQGNSPLHF.